This TCR beta chain was captured in a study of cytomegalovirus exposure and HLA in healthy donors. Remarks on this clone: Its antigen is still unknown.

Germline V gene lookup returns CDR1 LGHNT and CDR2 FRNRAP. CDR3 length: 13 amino acids. The V and J ends lost 6 bases and 5 bases respectively, with 11 bases between them. Points from the study as a whole: In a later analysis, at a false discovery rate of 0.05, approximately 18,000 TCR beta sequences were associated with HLA alleles. Sequencing probably produced one cluster of sequence variants that were highly shared.

Primers for the PCR totalled 60 Vbeta and 13 Jbeta. Sequencing used immunoSEQ multiplex PCR; TCRdb keeps in-frame clones, though not all of them. Of about 200,000 clones in the sample, roughly 79% were seen once. The TCR originated in a young man in good health and CMV-seronegative. Material: PBMCs. The genes are TRBV12-5 and TRBJ2-1, with D possibly being TRBD1 (6 bases). The CDR3 DNA is TGTGCTAGTGGGATGGACAGTCACAATGAGCAGTTCTTC. Protein sequence: CASGMDSHNEQFF.